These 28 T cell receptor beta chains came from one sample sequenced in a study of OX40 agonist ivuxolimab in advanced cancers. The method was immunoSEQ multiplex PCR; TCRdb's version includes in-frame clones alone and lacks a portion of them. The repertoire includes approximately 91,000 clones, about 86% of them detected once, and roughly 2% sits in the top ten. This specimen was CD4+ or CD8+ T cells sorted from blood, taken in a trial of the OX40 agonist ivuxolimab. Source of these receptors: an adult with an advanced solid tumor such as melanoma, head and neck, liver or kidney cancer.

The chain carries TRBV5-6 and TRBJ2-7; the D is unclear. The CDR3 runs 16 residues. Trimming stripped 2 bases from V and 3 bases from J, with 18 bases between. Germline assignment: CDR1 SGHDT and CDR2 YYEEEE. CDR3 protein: CASSFTRISLNYEQYF. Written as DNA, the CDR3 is TGTGCCAGCAGCTTTACGAGGATATCATTAAACTACGAGCAGTACTTC.

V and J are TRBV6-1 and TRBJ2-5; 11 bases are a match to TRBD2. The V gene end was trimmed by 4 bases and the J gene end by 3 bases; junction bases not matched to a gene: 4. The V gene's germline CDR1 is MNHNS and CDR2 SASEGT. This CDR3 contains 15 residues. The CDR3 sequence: CASSGGTSGKETQYF. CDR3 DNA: TGTGCCAGCAGTGGCGGGACTAGCGGAAAAGAGACCCAGTACTTC.

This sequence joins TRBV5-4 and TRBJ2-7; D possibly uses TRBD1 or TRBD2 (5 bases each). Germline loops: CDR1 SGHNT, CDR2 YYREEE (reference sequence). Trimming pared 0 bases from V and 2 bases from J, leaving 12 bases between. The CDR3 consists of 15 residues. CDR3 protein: CASSLAFRGTYEQYF. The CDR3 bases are TGTGCCAGCAGCTTGGCCTTCCGGGGCACCTACGAGCAGTACTTC.

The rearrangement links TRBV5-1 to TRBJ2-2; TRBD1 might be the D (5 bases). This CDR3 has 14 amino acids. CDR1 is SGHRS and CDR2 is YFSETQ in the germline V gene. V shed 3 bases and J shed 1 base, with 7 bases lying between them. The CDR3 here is CASSSGQNTGELFF. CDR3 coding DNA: TGCGCCAGCAGCTCTGGACAGAACACCGGGGAGCTGTTTTTT.

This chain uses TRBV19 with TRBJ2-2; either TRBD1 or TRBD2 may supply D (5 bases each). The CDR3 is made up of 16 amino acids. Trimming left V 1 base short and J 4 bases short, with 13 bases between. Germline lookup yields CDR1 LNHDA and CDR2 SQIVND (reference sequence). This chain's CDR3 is CASSIAGGRITGELFF. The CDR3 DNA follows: TGTGCCAGTAGTATAGCTGGGGGACGGATCACCGGGGAGCTGTTTTTT.

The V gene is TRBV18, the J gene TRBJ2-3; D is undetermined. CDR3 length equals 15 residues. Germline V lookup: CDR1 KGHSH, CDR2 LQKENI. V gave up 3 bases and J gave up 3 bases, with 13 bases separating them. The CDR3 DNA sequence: TGTGCCAGCTCACCTCCCGGTTTAGAAACAGATACGCAGTATTTT. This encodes CASSPPGLETDTQYF.

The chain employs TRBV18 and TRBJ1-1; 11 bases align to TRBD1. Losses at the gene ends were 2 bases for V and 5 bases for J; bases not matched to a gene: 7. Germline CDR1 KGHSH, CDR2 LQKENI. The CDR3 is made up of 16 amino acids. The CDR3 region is CASSPTGTGGVTEAFF. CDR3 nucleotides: TGTGCCAGCTCACCAACCGGGACAGGGGGTGTGACTGAAGCTTTCTTT.

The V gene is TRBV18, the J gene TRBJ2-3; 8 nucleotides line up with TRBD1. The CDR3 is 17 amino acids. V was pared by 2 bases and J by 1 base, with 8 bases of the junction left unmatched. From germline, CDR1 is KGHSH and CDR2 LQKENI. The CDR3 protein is CASSPKQGALGTDTQYF. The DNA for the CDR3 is TGTGCCAGCTCACCAAAGCAGGGGGCGCTTGGCACAGATACGCAGTATTTT.

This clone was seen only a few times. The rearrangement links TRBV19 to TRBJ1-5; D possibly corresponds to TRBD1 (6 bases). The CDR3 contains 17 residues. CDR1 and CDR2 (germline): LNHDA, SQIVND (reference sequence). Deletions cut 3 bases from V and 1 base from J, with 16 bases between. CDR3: CASSMGEGRGSNQPQHF. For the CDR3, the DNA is TGTGCCAGTAGTATGGGGGAGGGCAGGGGAAGCAATCAGCCCCAGCATTTT.

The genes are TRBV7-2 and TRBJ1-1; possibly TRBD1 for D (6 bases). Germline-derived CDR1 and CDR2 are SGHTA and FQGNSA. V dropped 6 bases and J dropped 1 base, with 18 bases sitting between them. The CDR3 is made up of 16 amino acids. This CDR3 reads CASRVSGGSWNTEAFF. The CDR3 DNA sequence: TGTGCCAGCAGAGTAAGCGGGGGCTCTTGGAACACTGAAGCTTTCTTT.

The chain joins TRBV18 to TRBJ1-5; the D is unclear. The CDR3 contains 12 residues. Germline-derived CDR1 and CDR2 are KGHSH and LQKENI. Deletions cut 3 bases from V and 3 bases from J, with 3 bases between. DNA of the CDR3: TGTGCCAGCTCACCTGCCAATCAGCCCCAGCATTTT. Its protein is CASSPANQPQHF.

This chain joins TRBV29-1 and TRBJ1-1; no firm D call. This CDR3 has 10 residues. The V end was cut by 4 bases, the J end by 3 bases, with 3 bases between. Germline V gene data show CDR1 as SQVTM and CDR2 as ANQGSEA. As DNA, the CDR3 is TGCAGCGTTGGGGACACTGAAGCTTTCTTT. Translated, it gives CSVGDTEAFF.

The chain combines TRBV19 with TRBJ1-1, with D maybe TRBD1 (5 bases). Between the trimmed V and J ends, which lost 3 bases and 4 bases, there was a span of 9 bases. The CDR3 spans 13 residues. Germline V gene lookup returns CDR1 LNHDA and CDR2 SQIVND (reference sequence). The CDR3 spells CASSMRGATEAFF. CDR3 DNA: TGTGCCAGTAGTATGAGGGGAGCCACTGAAGCTTTCTTT.

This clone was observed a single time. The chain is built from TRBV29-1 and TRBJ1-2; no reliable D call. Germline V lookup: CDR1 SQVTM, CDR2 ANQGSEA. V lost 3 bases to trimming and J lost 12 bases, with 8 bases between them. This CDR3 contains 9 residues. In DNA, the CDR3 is TGCAGCGTTGACAACATTAACACCTTC. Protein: CSVDNINTF.

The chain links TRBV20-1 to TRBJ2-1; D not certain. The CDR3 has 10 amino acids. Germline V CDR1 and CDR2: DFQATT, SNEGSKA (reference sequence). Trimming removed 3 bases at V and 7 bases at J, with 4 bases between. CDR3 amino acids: CSASHNEQFF. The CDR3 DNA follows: TGCAGTGCTAGCCATAATGAGCAGTTCTTC.

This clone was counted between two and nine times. Written as DNA, the CDR3 is TGTGCCAGCAGCTTGGGAGGGGTGTTCAGGCAAGAGACCCAGTACTTC. Translated, it gives CASSLGGVFRQETQYF. The genes are TRBV5-6 and TRBJ2-5, with D possibly called TRBD1 or TRBD2 (5 bases each). The CDR3 runs to 16 residues. V was cut by 0 bases and J by 2 bases, with 14 bases left in between. Germline V gene sequence: CDR1 SGHDT, CDR2 YYEEEE.

CDR3 in amino acids: CASSSRTQDYGYTF. The CDR3 DNA sequence: TGTGCCAGTAGCTCCAGAACCCAAGACTATGGCTACACCTTC. V usage is TRBV19 and J usage is TRBJ1-2; no definite D call. Germline V lookup: CDR1 LNHDA, CDR2 SQIVND (reference sequence). The CDR3 totals 14 residues. V was shortened by 6 bases and J by 3 bases, with 14 bases between the two germline ends.

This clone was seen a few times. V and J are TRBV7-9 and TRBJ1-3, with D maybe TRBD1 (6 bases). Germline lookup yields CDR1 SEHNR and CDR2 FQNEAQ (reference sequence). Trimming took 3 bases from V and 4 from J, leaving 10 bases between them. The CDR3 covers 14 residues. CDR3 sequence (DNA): TGTGCCAGCAGCTTCCCAGGGGCGGGAAACACCATATATTTT. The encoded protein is CASSFPGAGNTIYF. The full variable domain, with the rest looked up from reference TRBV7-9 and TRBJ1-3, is DTGVSQNPRHKITKRGQNVTFRCDPISEHNRLYWYRQTLGQGPEFLTYFQNEAQLEKSRLLSDRFSAERPKGSFSTLEIQRTEQGDSAMYLCASSFPGAGNTIYFGEGSWLTVV.

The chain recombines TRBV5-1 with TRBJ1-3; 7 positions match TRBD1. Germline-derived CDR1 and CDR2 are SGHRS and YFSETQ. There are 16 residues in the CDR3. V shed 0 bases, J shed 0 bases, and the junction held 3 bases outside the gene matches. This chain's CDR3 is CASSLVAGGSGNTIYF. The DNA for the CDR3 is TGCGCCAGCAGCTTGGTCGCAGGGGGCTCTGGAAACACCATATATTTT.

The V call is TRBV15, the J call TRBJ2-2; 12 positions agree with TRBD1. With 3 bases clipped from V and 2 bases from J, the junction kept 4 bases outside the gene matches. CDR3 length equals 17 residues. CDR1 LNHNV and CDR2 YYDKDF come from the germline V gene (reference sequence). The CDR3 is CATSRGQGAFNTGELFF. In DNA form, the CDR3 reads TGTGCCACCAGCAGGGGACAGGGGGCTTTCAACACCGGGGAGCTGTTTTTT.

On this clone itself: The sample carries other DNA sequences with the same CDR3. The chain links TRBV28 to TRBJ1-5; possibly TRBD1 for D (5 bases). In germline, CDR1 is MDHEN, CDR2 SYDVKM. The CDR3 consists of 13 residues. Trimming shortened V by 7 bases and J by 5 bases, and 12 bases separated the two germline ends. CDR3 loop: CASIGDRYQPQHF. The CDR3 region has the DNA TGTGCCAGCATCGGCGACAGATATCAGCCCCAGCATTTT.

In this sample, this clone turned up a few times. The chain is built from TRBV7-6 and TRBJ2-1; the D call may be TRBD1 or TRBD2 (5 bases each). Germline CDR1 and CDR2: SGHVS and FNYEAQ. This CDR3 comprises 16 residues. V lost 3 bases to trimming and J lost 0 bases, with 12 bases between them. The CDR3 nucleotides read TGTGCCAGCAGCTTGGCCGGGACGGGCTCCTACAATGAGCAGTTCTTC. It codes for CASSLAGTGSYNEQFF.

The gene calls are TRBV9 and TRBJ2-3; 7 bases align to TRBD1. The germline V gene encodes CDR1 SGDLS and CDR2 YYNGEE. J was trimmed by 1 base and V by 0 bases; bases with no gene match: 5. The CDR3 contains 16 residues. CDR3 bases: TGTGCCAGCAGCGTAGGAAGGGGGCCGGGCACAGATACGCAGTATTTT. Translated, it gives CASSVGRGPGTDTQYF.

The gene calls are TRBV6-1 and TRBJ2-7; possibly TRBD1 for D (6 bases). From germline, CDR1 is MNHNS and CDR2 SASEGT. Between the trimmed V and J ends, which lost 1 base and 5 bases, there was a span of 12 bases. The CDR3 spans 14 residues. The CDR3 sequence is CASSEVSGTHEQYF. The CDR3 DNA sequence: TGTGCCAGCAGTGAAGTGTCCGGGACACACGAGCAGTACTTC.

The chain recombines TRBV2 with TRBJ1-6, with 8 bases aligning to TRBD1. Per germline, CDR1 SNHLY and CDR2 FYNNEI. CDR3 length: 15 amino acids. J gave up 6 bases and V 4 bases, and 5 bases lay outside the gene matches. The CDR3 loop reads CASSAQGALNSPLHF. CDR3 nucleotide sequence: TGTGCCAGCAGTGCCCAGGGGGCTCTTAATTCACCCCTCCACTTT.

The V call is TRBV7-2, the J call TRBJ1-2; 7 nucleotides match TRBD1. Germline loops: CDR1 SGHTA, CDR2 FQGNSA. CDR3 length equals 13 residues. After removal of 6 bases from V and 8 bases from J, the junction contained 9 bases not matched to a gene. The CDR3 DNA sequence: TGTGCCAGCAGGTTACAAGGGGGCGACGGCTACACCTTC. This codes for CASRLQGGDGYTF.

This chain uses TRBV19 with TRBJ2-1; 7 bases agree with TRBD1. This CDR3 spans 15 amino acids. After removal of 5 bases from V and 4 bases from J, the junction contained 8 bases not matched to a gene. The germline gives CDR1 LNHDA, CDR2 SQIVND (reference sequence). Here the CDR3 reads CASSSRQGSYNEQFF. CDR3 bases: TGTGCCAGTAGTTCGCGACAGGGATCGTACAATGAGCAGTTCTTC.

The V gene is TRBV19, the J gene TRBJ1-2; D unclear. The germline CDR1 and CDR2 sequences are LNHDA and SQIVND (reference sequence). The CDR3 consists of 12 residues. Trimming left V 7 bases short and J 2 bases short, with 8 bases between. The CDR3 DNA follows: TGTGCCAGTAAAGACCTAAACTATGGCTACACCTTC. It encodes CASKDLNYGYTF.